Detailed here is one T cell receptor beta chain. The data derive from a study of a mutant IDH1 vaccine in newly diagnosed glioma. Stated time point: baseline, week 1 (first vaccination visit). Treatment of the sample: pre-vaccination baseline after standard-of-care therapy. Donors had new WHO grade 3 or 4 IDH1-mutant, ATRX-lost astrocytomas. Assay used: immunoSEQ multiplex PCR; TCRdb lists only in-frame clones, some missing. Of 45,000 to 70,000 clones in the sample, more than 85% were seen once. Germline CDR1 SGHTA, CDR2 FQGTGA. J gave up 5 bases and V 5 bases, and 15 bases lay outside the gene matches. The CDR3 runs to 17 residues.

The specimen was PBMCs, collected from a glioma patient treated with radiotherapy, temozolomide or both. The chain links TRBV7-3 to TRBJ2-7, with 10 positions matching TRBD2. This TCR was recovered from a man aged 50 or older with glioma. The CDR3 region has the DNA TGTGCCAGCAGCCCCCGAGGGGGACTAGCGTCGGGCCACGAGCAGTACTTC. It encodes CASSPRGGLASGHEQYF. The entire variable domain, with the rest obtained from reference TRBV7-3 and TRBJ2-7, is as follows: GAGVSQTPSNKVTEKGKYVELRCDPISGHTALYWYRQSLGQGPEFLIYFQGTGAADDSGLPNDRFFAVRPEGSVSTLKIQRTERGDSAVYLCASSPRGGLASGHEQYFGPGTRLTVT.